This T cell receptor (beta chain) was found in a study of T-cell memory formation after mild COVID-19. Study findings and constraints: CD4+ contracting clones were mainly CM and EM; CD8+ ones, EMRA.

The V gene end was trimmed by 0 bases and the J gene end by 2 bases; junction bases not matched to a gene: 1. The CDR3 runs to 15 residues. TCRdb redid the calling of the 5' RACE reads with MiXCR, one entry per CDR3 protein. The table includes roughly 100,000 distinct CDR3 sequences, around 12% detected once. This clonotype was observed a handful of times. What it recognizes is unknown. Sequencing was done on a sample of PBMCs or a T cell subset sorted from them (not recorded which). The chain has TRBV12-3 or TRBV12-4 and TRBJ2-1; 7 positions agree with TRBD2. The receptor was isolated from an adult woman who had mild COVID-19 (a few samples of this study predate the infection). Cell type and time point are not known. CDR3 sequence (DNA): TGTGCCAGCAGTTTAGCAGCGGGACCCTACAATGAGCAGTTCTTC. Protein product: CASSLAAGPYNEQFF.